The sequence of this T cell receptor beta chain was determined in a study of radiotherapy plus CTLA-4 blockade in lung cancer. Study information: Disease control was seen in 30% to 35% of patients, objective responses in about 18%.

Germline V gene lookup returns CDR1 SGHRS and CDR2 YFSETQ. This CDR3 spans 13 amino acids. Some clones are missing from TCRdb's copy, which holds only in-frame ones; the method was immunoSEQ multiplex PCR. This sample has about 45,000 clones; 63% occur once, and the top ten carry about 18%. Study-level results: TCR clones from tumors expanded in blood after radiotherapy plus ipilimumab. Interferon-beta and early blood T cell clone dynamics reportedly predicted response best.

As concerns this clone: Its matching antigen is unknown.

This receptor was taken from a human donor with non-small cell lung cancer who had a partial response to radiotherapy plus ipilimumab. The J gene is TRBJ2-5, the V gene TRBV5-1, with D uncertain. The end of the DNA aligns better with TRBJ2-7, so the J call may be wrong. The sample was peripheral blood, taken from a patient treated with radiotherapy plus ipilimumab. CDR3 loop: CASRGAPSYEQYF. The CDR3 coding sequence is TGCGCCAGCAGGGGCGCACCCTCCTACGAGCAGTACTTC.